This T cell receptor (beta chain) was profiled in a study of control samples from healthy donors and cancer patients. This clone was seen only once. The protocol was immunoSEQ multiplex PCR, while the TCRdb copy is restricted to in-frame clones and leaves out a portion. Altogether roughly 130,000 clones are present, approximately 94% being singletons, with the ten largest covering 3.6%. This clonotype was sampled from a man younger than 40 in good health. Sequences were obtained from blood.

CDR3: CASSQGSDTQYF. The CDR3 DNA reads as TGTGCCAGCAGCCAGGGGTCAGATACGCAGTATTTT. V is TRBV12-3 or TRBV12-4 and J is TRBJ2-3; TRBD1 might be the D (6 bases). Trimming cost V 6 bases and J 4 bases, with 8 bases left between them. This CDR3 is built from 12 residues.